Listed here are 3 T cell receptor beta chains from one sample, sequenced in a study of control samples from healthy donors and cancer patients. Clones were read by immunoSEQ multiplex PCR, and TCRdb kept only the in-frame ones, dropping some. The sample includes 400,000 to 450,000 clones, 90% seen only once; the top ten take around 6.5%. Sequenced input: PBMCs. Source of these receptors: a man aged 35-49 years with head and neck cancer.

This chain joins TRBV28 and TRBJ1-3, with D hard to call. This CDR3 is 15 amino acids long. Germline V gives CDR1 MDHEN, CDR2 SYDVKM. Trimming shortened V by 2 bases and J by 2 bases, and 10 bases separated the two germline ends. In DNA form, the CDR3 reads TGTGCCAGCAGTTTACGGGGAGCTACTGGAAACACCATATATTTT. Its protein product is CASSLRGATGNTIYF.

The CDR3 DNA reads TGTGCCAGCAAGGCCCAGCGGGGGGCCAATGAGCAGTTCTTC. Encoded protein: CASKAQRGANEQFF. The chain employs TRBV6-6 and TRBJ2-1; TRBD2 aligns across 9 bases. The CDR3 length is 14 residues. V dropped 7 bases and J dropped 6; count of bases not matched to a gene: 7. Germline-derived CDR1 and CDR2 are MNHNY and SVGAGI (reference sequence).

The chain is built from TRBV6-5 and TRBJ2-7; D gene uncertain. From germline, CDR1 is MNHEY and CDR2 SVGAGI. Between the trimmed V and J ends, which lost 10 bases and 3 bases, there was a span of 10 bases. This CDR3 has 11 residues. The CDR3 DNA follows: TGTGCCACCCTCAGGATCTACGAGCAGTACTTC. It specifies CATLRIYEQYF.